Below, one T cell receptor beta chain is given with its context. What it binds is not known. The data were produced by immunoSEQ multiplex PCR, yet TCRdb's version contains in-frame clones alone and is incomplete. The data show about 64,000 clones, with about four fifths seen just once and approximately 2% held by the top ten. The source of the sample is a study of OX40 agonist ivuxolimab in advanced cancers. V was shortened by 2 bases and J by 1 base, with 15 bases between the two germline ends. Germline lookup yields CDR1 SEHNR and CDR2 FQNEAQ (reference sequence). The CDR3 has 16 amino acids. Study-wide points: The study observed clonal expansion of CD4+ and CD8+ blood T cells by week 6 at 0.1 to 3.0 mg/kg. Also present in some nonresponders was a low level of normalized T-cell clonal expansion.

With autoimmune disease history or systemic immunosuppression, patients were excluded. This rearrangement joins TRBV7-9 to TRBJ2-7, with D maybe TRBD1 (6 bases). Sequencing used CD4+ or CD8+ T cells sorted from blood, obtained in a trial of the OX40 agonist ivuxolimab. This receptor was taken from an adult with an advanced solid tumor such as melanoma, head and neck, liver or kidney cancer. DNA for the CDR3: TGTGCCAGCAGCTTACAGGGGTTTGGGCGGTCCTACGAGCAGTACTTC. Amino acids: CASSLQGFGRSYEQYF.